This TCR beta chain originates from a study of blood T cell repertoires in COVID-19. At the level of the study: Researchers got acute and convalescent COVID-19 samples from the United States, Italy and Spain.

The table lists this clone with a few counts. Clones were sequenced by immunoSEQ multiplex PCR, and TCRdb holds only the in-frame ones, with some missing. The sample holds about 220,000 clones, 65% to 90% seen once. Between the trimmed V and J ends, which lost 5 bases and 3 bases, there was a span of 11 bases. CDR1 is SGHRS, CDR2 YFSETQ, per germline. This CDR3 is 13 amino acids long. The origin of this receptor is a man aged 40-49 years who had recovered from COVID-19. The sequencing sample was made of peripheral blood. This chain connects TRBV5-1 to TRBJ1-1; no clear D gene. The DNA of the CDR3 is TGCGCCAGCAGGGTCAGTCTGGACACTGAAGCTTTCTTT. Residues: CASRVSLDTEAFF.